This TCR beta chain was sequenced in a study of blood T cell repertoires in COVID-19. Libraries were prepared by immunoSEQ multiplex PCR; TCRdb keeps only in-frame clonotypes and omits some of them. The sample records approximately 300,000 clones, 70% to 90% being singletons. V dropped 6 bases and J dropped 4; count of bases not matched to a gene: 4. Germline values: CDR1 KGHDR, CDR2 SFDVKD. This CDR3 has 13 amino acids. Specimen: peripheral blood. This receptor was obtained from a woman aged 45-59 years with active or convalescent COVID-19. The V gene is TRBV24-1, the J gene TRBJ2-5; 7 nucleotides line up with TRBD2. CDR3 loop: CATSWGGGETQYF. The CDR3 DNA reads TGTGCCACCAGTTGGGGGGGTGGAGAGACCCAGTACTTC.